The clone carrying this TCR beta chain was seen only once. Antigen: not known. These data come from a study of cytotoxic CD8 clonotypes in ibrutinib-treated CLL. Trimming took 2 bases from V and 6 from J, leaving 5 bases between them. The CDR3 runs to 11 residues. Germline V gene sequence: CDR1 SEHNR, CDR2 FQNEAQ (reference sequence). Sequencing was performed with immunoSEQ multiplex PCR; in TCRdb, only in-frame clones are kept and a portion is missing. The profile shows about 97,000 clones, 70% to 80% of them singletons. General study points: Sampling schedules were unmatched across sustained-remission and progressing patients. At baseline, clonality was higher than in age-matched healthy donors and correlated with CD8+ counts.

Cryopreserved PBMCs were the source of approximately 2 micrograms of genomic DNA, which went to TCR beta libraries. This material consisted of PBMCs, taken after 24 months of ibrutinib treatment. The V gene is TRBV7-9, the J gene TRBJ2-7, with D hard to call. The TCR originated in a human donor with chronic lymphocytic leukemia. The CDR3 loop is CASSLMGEQYF. The CDR3 DNA reads TGTGCCAGCAGCTTAATGGGCGAGCAGTACTTC. Supplemented by reference TRBV7-9 and TRBJ2-7, the full variable domain reads DTGVSQNPRHKITKRGQNVTFRCDPISEHNRLYWYRQTLGQGPEFLTYFQNEAQLEKSRLLSDRFSAERPKGSFSTLEIQRTEQGDSAMYLCASSLMGEQYFGPGTRLTVT.